This T cell receptor (beta chain) was observed in a study of CD8 T cells in ankylosing spondylitis. Quantitative molecular-barcoded 5'-RACE generated the TCR beta libraries. One entry per CDR3 protein results from TCRdb running MiXCR on the 5' RACE reads. The table records about 540,000 distinct CDR3 sequences, 12% of them present only once. J lost 7 bases, V lost 5 bases, and 16 bases had no gene match. Germline V gene lookup returns CDR1 SGHDT and CDR2 YYEEEE. The CDR3 runs 16 residues. This clonotype was picked up a small number of times. Its matching antigen is unknown. Study conclusions and caveats: Ankylosing spondylitis blood seemed to carry a telltale TCR beta motif made of eight highly homologous variants. Some motif variants were previously reported in reactive arthritis synovial fluid and blood. In ankylosing spondylitis patients, matched synovial fluid reportedly showed significant enrichment of disease-linked clones.

The chain links TRBV5-6 to TRBJ1-2, with TRBD1 identical over 8 bases. This clonotype originated in a male donor with ankylosing spondylitis. The source material was blood, either unsorted or a sorted T cell fraction (not recorded which). This CDR3 is CASSPGQGRRVGGYTF. The CDR3 DNA reads as TGTGCCAGCAGTCCAGGACAGGGTCGTCGAGTGGGTGGCTACACCTTC.